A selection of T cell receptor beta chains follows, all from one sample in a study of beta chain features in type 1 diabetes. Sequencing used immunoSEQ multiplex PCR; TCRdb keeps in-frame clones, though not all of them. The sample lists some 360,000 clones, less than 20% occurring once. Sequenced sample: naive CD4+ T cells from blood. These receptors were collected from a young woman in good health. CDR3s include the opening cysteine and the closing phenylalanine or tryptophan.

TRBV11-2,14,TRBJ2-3,CASSLDQLTDTQYF
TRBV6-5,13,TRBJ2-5,CASSPGVQETQYF
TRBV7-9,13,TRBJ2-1,CASTDPSANEQFF
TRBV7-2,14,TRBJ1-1,CASSSRTGETEAFF
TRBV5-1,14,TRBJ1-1,CASSKRQGNTEAFF
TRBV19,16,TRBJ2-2,CASRRGQGAGTGELFF
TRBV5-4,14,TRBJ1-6,CASSLLAASSPLHF
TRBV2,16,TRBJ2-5,CATWTEGFWGEETQYF
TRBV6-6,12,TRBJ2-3,CASSSYTDTQYF
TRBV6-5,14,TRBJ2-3,CASKVAGGIDTQYF
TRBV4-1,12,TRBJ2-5,CASSPRAGSQYF
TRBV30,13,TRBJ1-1,CAWSVVQGTEAFF
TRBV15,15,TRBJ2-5,CATSRDLNRQETQYF
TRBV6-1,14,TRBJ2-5,CASLAGGPEETQYF
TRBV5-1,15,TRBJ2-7,CASSLGQGGPYEQYF
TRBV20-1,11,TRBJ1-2,CQQRTGGGYTF
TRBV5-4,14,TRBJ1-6,CASSRDRVNSPLHF
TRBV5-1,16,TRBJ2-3,CASSQGDRGNTDTQYF
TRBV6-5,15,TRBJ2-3,CASSYRGSSTDTQYF
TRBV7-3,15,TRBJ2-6,CASSFGGTGANVLTF
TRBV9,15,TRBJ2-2,CASSGTSAYTGELFF
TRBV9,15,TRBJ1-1,CASSVRPGLNTEAFF
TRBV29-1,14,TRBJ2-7,CSVVSTGGRYEQYF
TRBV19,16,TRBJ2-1,CASTPFAGLPYNEQFF
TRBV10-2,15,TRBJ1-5,CASSDPAGANQPQHF
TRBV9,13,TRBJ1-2,CASSASAAGGYTF
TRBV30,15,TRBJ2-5,CAWRRPGTNQETQYF
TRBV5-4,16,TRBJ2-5,CASSPGLAGEYETQYF
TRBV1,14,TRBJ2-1,CTSSHSFSRGEQFF
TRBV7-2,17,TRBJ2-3,CASSLGGGPASTDTQYF
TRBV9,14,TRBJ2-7,CASSVGQSSYEQYF
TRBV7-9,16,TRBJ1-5,CASSDSGGAGNQPQHF
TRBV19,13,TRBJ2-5,CASSRGIGETQYF